The entry that follows covers one TCR beta chain sequence. This clonotype was found many times. The clone's antigen remains unknown. No base quality values were provided; no much bigger clone lies one nucleotide off. This entry comes from a study of molecular identifiers for immune sequencing clone quantification (dated by TCRdb to the late 2010s). Concerning the study at large: In a replicate experiment, RNA from roughly 18,000 or 92,000 naive CD8 T cells was split into five aliquots, four of which were sequenced. This methods study benchmarked molecular-identifier clustering-based TCR repertoire sequencing (MIDCIRS) and TCR RNA copy counting, using CD8 T cells to do so.

Points the paper makes about the study in general: Modeling indicated around 2.7 TCR RNA copies recovered per cell, compared with about 10 by digital PCR, which implies a capture efficiency of around 30%. In CMV-specific effector cells, clones with more than 20 RNA copies accounted for over 97% of molecules, whereas in naive cells such clones accounted for under 1%. When barcode sub-clustering was left out, chimeric consensus sequences inflated TCR diversity, with chimeras reaching as high as 47%. The sizes of highly expanded clones could end up underestimated when identical TCR molecules share a barcode. A single cell's worth of spiked-in Jurkat TCR RNA was reported detectable even among one million naive CD8 T cells. Spiked-in Jurkat TCR RNA (approximately 10 copies' worth), which is not part of the donor repertoire, was contained in the naive libraries.

The library was prepared using PCR. The run used an Illumina HiSeq 4000. Bulk TCR libraries were made following a previously described method, with the TCR primers given in Table S5. Purification of total RNA was performed with the Qiagen AllPrep DNA/RNA kit. Before any analysis, reads coming from multiple sequencing runs of the same library were combined into one pool. The authors' pipeline ran thus. Reads were retained only if an exact TCR constant sequence was present, and the retained reads were trimmed to 150 nt and grouped according to their 12-nt molecular barcodes. Reads within each barcode group were sub-clustered using a 15% Levenshtein threshold, and quality-weighted consensus sequences were constructed for each RNA molecule. Non-functional sequences were discarded, and so were lower-count sequences lying one edit away from another sequence. On the basis of fitting two negative binomial distributions, barcode sub-clusters with fewer than 20% of the maximum read count were discarded. TCRdb reprocessing: public reads trimmed at Q25 with fastp, clones called with MiXCR, in-frame beta chains kept. Rows are unified per CDR3 protein, each entry keeping the most common DNA and genes. The V and J calls reflect TCRdb's pipeline rather than the authors' work. This sample comprises under 650,000 distinct CDR3 sequences, nearly 20% of them detected only once. The ten largest make up around 0.86% of the sample.

Naive CD8 T cell libraries were made from roughly 18,000 to 920,000 sorted cells using 10%, 30% or 50% of purified RNA. Naive CD8 T cells, defined as CD8+CD4-CCR7+CD45RA+, were FACS-sorted into RLT Plus buffer on a BD FACSAria II. To test detection sensitivity, Jurkat RNA equal to approximately 10 TCR copies was added to samples of roughly 18,000-1,100,000 naive CD8 T cells. CD8 T cells were enriched with RosetteSep CD8+ T Cell Enrichment Cocktail and Ficoll-Paque, followed by ACK red cell lysis. The germline V gene yields SGHDT for CDR1 and YYEEEE for CDR2. Trimming at the junction amounts to 4 bases on V and 7 bases on J, and the germline ends lie 18 bases apart. The CDR3 runs 14 amino acids, cysteine and phenylalanine included. Kept here is only the CDR3 DNA, which spans 42 bases and is read in frame from base 1.

The rearrangement combines TRBV5-6 with TRBJ2-7; the D gene is not confidently resolved. This receptor was taken from a human donor in good health. Some libraries in this study had Jurkat cell RNA spiked in. Sequencing used naive CD8+ T cells from blood, with Jurkat cell RNA spiked in. The intended sense of this specimen's cell subset or site label: FACS-sorted CD8+CD4-CCR7+CD45RA+ naive T cells. The CDR3: CASSPSMSYQEQYF. The nucleotide sequence reads TGTGCCAGCAGCCCTTCCATGTCATACCAGGAGCAGTACTTC.